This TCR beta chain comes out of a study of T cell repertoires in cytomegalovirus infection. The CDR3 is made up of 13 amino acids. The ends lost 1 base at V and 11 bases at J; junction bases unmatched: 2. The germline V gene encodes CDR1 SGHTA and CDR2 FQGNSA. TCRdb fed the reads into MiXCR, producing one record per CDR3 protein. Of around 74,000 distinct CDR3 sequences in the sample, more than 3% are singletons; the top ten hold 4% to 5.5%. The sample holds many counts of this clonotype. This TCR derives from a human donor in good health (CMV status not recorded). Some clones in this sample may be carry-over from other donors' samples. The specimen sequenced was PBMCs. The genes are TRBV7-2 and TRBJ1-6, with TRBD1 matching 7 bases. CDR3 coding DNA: TGTGCCAGCAGCTTAGAGAGGGGGCCACCCCTCCACTTT. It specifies CASSLERGPPLHF.